What follows are 15 T cell receptor beta chains derived from one specimen sequenced in a study of a mutant IDH1 vaccine in newly diagnosed glioma. Here immunoSEQ multiplex PCR was the method, and the copy in TCRdb shows in-frame clones only, minus some. The sample yields roughly 86,000 clones, around four fifths seen once. The sample's time point: week 47, end of study. Doses consisted of 300 ug of mutant IDH1 20-mer peptide each, paired with topical imiquimod. No cognate antigen is known for these TCRs. Specimen: PBMCs, collected from a glioma patient whose treatment included an IDH1 peptide vaccine. Receptor source: a man in his forties or fifties with glioma.

The rearrangement uses TRBV29-1 and TRBJ2-3; 7 bases map to TRBD2. Germline CDR1 and CDR2: SQVTM and ANQGSEA. The CDR3 runs to 14 residues. Trimming cost V 6 bases and J 0 bases; bases outside gene matches: 6. The CDR3 region is CSVGGGYSTDTQYF. CDR3 DNA sequence: TGCAGCGTCGGCGGGGGTTATAGCACAGATACGCAGTATTTT.

This sequence joins TRBV4-1 and TRBJ2-3; D may match TRBD1 or TRBD2 (5 bases each). This CDR3 has 16 residues. Germline loops: CDR1 MGHRA, CDR2 YSYEKL. Deletions cut 8 bases from V and 2 bases from J, with 20 bases between. The CDR3 protein is CASRGETGLSTDTQYF. For the CDR3, the DNA is TGCGCCAGCCGAGGGGAAACAGGCCTGTCCACAGATACGCAGTATTTT.

This chain links TRBV30 with TRBJ2-2, with TRBD2 as a possible D gene (6 bases). The germline V gene encodes CDR1 GTSNPN and CDR2 SVGIG (reference sequence). CDR3 length equals 18 residues. Trimming removed 0 bases at V and 0 bases at J, with 17 bases between. In nucleotides, the CDR3 is TGTGCCTGGAGTGTACTGTTGTATTGGGGGGCGAACACCGGGGAGCTGTTTTTT. Amino acids: CAWSVLLYWGANTGELFF.

CDR3 protein: CASSPRGNQPQHF. The CDR3 DNA reads TGTGCCAGCAGCCCCAGGGGTAATCAGCCCCAGCATTTT. The genes are TRBV27 and TRBJ1-5; perhaps TRBD1 as D (6 bases). The V gene's germline CDR1 is MNHEY and CDR2 SMNVEV (reference sequence). The length of the CDR3 is 13 residues. The V end lost 6 bases, the J end lost 4 bases, and 10 bases lay between the germline ends.

The chain combines TRBV19 with TRBJ2-2; D unclear. The CDR3 consists of 13 residues. The ends were cut back, 6 bases at V and 1 base at J, with 6 bases in the middle. Germline V gene lookup returns CDR1 LNHDA and CDR2 SQIVND (reference sequence). For the CDR3, the DNA is TGTGCCAGTAGCCGGAGGAACACCGGGGAGCTGTTTTTT. Its protein is CASSRRNTGELFF.

J is TRBJ2-7 and V is TRBV28; D possibly corresponds to TRBD1 (6 bases). Per germline, CDR1 MDHEN and CDR2 SYDVKM. The ends were cut back, 5 bases at V and 1 base at J, with 18 bases in the middle. The CDR3 sequence is 16 residues long. CDR3 DNA: TGTGCCAGCAGTCCTAACGAGGGGGTTAGGTCCTACGAGCAGTACTTC. Its protein product is CASSPNEGVRSYEQYF.

This chain uses TRBV7-8 with TRBJ1-5; D is unclear. The CDR3 runs 14 residues. Germline CDR1 SGHVS, CDR2 FQNEAQ. Trimming took 1 base from V and 4 from J, leaving 8 bases between them. CDR3 DNA sequence: TGTGCCAGCAGCTTAGTACAAATAAATCAGCCCCAGCATTTT. Protein sequence: CASSLVQINQPQHF.

The chain joins TRBV9 to TRBJ1-1, with D possibly matching TRBD1 (6 bases). Germline CDR1 SGDLS, CDR2 YYNGEE. The CDR3 has 14 amino acids. V shed 0 bases and J shed 4 bases, with 10 bases lying between them. The CDR3 reads CASSVAGTSTEAFF. CDR3 nucleotide sequence: TGTGCCAGCAGCGTAGCAGGGACATCCACTGAAGCTTTCTTT.

V gene TRBV28 combines with J gene TRBJ2-6, with a tentative D call TRBD1 (6 bases). Trimming stripped 6 bases from V and 2 bases from J, with 20 bases between. CDR3 size: 18 residues. Germline loops: CDR1 MDHEN, CDR2 SYDVKM. In nucleotides, the CDR3 is TGTGCCAGCAGGACCTACAGGGCAACTCGGACTGGGGCCAACGTCCTGACTTTC. The encoded protein is CASRTYRATRTGANVLTF. Complete variable domain (other parts from reference TRBV28 and TRBJ2-6): DVKVTQSSRYLVKRTGEKVFLECVQDMDHENMFWYRQDPGLGLRLIYFSYDVKMKEKGDIPEGYSVSREKKERFSLILESASTNQTSMYLCASRTYRATRTGANVLTFGAGSRLTVL.

With respect to this clone: Germline and junction disagree at one end, which may indicate a read error. The rearrangement links TRBV7-7 to TRBJ1-1; TRBD1 is a possible D gene (6 bases). The CDR3 is made up of 13 amino acids. Germline CDR1 reads SSHAT; CDR2 reads FNYEAQ (reference sequence). This CDR3 reads CASSLKGGTEAFF. The CDR3 DNA reads as TGTGCTAGCAGCCTAAAGGGGGGCACTGAAGCTTTCTTT.

V is TRBV15 and J is TRBJ2-7; the match to TRBD1 covers 8 bases. V lost 1 base and J lost 7; bases outside the gene matches: 12. The CDR3 is made up of 16 amino acids. The germline V gene encodes CDR1 LNHNV and CDR2 YYDKDF (reference sequence). CDR3 loop: CATSRARGQGVGEQYF. Written as DNA, the CDR3 is TGTGCCACCAGCAGAGCCAGGGGGCAGGGGGTTGGAGAGCAGTACTTC.

This clone was counted only a few times. The J gene is TRBJ2-1, the V gene TRBV5-4; 11 bases agree with TRBD2. V lost 7 bases and J lost 7; bases outside the gene matches: 16. CDR1 is SGHNT, CDR2 YYREEE, per germline (reference sequence). The CDR3 loop spans 17 amino acids. The CDR3 nucleotides are TGTGCCAGCGGAGGGCTAGCGGGGGGCCGGACTTTGAATGAGCAGTTCTTC. Encoded protein: CASGGLAGGRTLNEQFF.

The rearrangement uses TRBV5-4 and TRBJ2-2; tentative D call: TRBD1 (6 bases). Germline assignment: CDR1 SGHNT and CDR2 YYREEE (reference sequence). Trimming cost V 2 bases and J 7 bases, with 9 bases left between them. The CDR3 runs 13 residues. Here the CDR3 reads CASSFTGIGELFF. The CDR3 region has the DNA TGTGCCAGCAGCTTTACAGGGATCGGGGAGCTGTTTTTT.

This chain joins TRBV11-2 and TRBJ2-1; TRBD2 agrees at 13 bases. Germline V gene sequence: CDR1 SGHAT, CDR2 FQNNGV. V gave up 5 bases and J gave up 6 bases; unmatched junction bases: 7. The CDR3 has 16 amino acids. The CDR3 DNA is TGTGCCAGCAGCGCCACTAGCGGGGGGGCGTCCAATGAGCAGTTCTTC. It specifies CASSATSGGASNEQFF.

The sample holds one count of this clone. The DNA for the CDR3 is TGTGCCAGTGAACCCGACAGGAGCTCTGGGGCCAACGTCCTGACTTTC. It is translated as CASEPDRSSGANVLTF. The chain is built from TRBV19 and TRBJ2-6, with D perhaps matching TRBD1 (6 bases). V gave up 8 bases and J gave up 0 bases, with 14 bases separating them. The CDR3 has 16 residues. CDR1 and CDR2 (germline): LNHDA, SQIVND (reference sequence).